These 6 T cell receptor beta chains share one sample of origin, sequenced in a study of T cells in localized non-small cell lung cancer. The repertoire was sequenced with immunoSEQ multiplex PCR; TCRdb's copy has only in-frame clones and lacks some. Among some 49,000 clones listed, 80% to 85% were seen once. The specimen comprised peripheral blood mononuclear cells, sampled before any cancer treatment. These receptors were obtained from a man between 35 and 75 years old with stage III lung adenocarcinoma.

Concerning this clone: The junction departs from the called germline gene at one end, perhaps through a read error. The genes are TRBV6-6 and TRBJ2-7; a possible D gene is TRBD2 (6 bases). Germline V lookup: CDR1 MNHNY, CDR2 SVGAGI (reference sequence). CDR3 size: 14 residues. The DNA of the CDR3 is TGTGCCAGCAGTACGCTCCTTTTTGTCGGGGGAACCTCTTTC. It codes for CASSTLLFVGGTSF.

V usage is TRBV5-1 and J usage is TRBJ2-3, with D possibly TRBD1 on 6 matching bases. Germline V gene lookup returns CDR1 SGHRS and CDR2 YFSETQ. The V gene lost 2 bases and the J gene lost 2 bases, with 9 bases spanning the gap. The CDR3 spans 14 residues. CDR3 bases: TGCGCCAGCAGCTTAGGGACACCCACAGATACGCAGTATTTT. Translated: CASSLGTPTDTQYF.

CDR3 sequence: CASSLSMAGLAYEQYF. CDR3 DNA: TGTGCCAGCAGTTTATCGATGGCGGGGTTGGCCTACGAGCAGTACTTC. This sequence joins TRBV27 and TRBJ2-7; D is possibly TRBD2 (6 bases). Germline CDR1 MNHEY, CDR2 SMNVEV (reference sequence). Trimming took 0 bases from V and 2 from J, leaving 14 bases between them. This CDR3 is built from 16 residues.

CDR3 protein: CASSELGLDTQYF. In DNA, the CDR3 is TGTGCCAGCAGTGAACTAGGTCTAGATACGCAGTATTTT. The chain recombines TRBV2 with TRBJ2-3; D gene ambiguous. Germline-derived CDR1 and CDR2 are SNHLY and FYNNEI. Deletions cut 2 bases from V and 5 bases from J, with 8 bases between. The CDR3 has 13 amino acids.

This rearrangement joins TRBV5-6 to TRBJ2-1; D might be TRBD1 (6 bases). V was shortened by 3 bases and J by 0 bases, with 13 bases between the two germline ends. The CDR3 length is 16 residues. Germline CDR1 and CDR2: SGHDT and YYEEEE. In nucleotides, the CDR3 is TGTGCCAGCAGCTGGACAGCCCCCCGCTCCTACAATGAGCAGTTCTTC. This translates into CASSWTAPRSYNEQFF.

This chain connects TRBV29-1 to TRBJ1-1, with a weak D call TRBD1 (6 bases). Germline values: CDR1 SQVTM, CDR2 ANQGSEA. Trimming pared 7 bases from V and 10 bases from J, leaving 22 bases between. The CDR3 has 13 amino acids. The CDR3 bases are TGCAGCGCCACATTTAGGGGGAAGGTAAGAGCTTTCTTT. Amino acids: CSATFRGKVRAFF. Looking up the rest from reference TRBV29-1 and TRBJ1-1 gives the full variable domain: SAVISQKPSRDICQRGTSLTIQCQVDSQVTMMFWYRQQPGQSLTLIATANQGSEATYESGFVIDKFPISRPNLTFSTLTVSNMSPEDSSIYLCSATFRGKVRAFFGQGTRLTVV.